This T cell receptor (beta chain) stems from a study of identical twins. General observations from the study: Memory repertoires lacked the insertion deficit that abundant cord blood beta clonotypes showed.

Germline CDR1 and CDR2: ENHRY and SYGVKD. The CDR3 is 11 amino acids. The ends were cut back, 1 base at V and 5 bases at J, with 3 bases in the middle. It was template switching that added a universal primer site, and there were unique molecular identifiers on the cDNA. TCRdb ran MiXCR on the 5' RACE reads and lists one entry per CDR3 protein. The sample holds about 470,000 distinct CDR3 sequences, around 24% seen once. In this sample, this clonotype turned up a few times. The target antigen is unknown. In addition, the sample was reused for a study of T cells expressing NK-cell markers. This second study says: Out of eight donors sequenced, seven tested HCMV-seropositive and the remaining one seronegative.

This chain connects TRBV10-3 to TRBJ2-7, with no clear D. Sequenced material: CD4+ T cells sorted from blood. This clonotype originated in a woman under 30 in good health. The CDR3 DNA reads as TGTGCCATCAGTGAGTTTAACGAGCAGTACTTC. This encodes CAISEFNEQYF.